The 25 T cell receptor beta chains given below trace back to one sample, sequenced in a study of cytomegalovirus exposure and HLA in healthy donors. Researchers ran the PCR with 60 Vbeta and 13 Jbeta primers. Clones were sequenced by immunoSEQ multiplex PCR, and TCRdb holds only the in-frame ones, with some missing. The table has around 170,000 clones, over 65% seen once; the top ten hold about 2.4%. Sequencing used PBMCs. The receptors were sampled from a woman between 50 and 59 years old in good health and CMV-seropositive.

The CDR3: CASSLVGQSTDTQYF. The DNA of the CDR3 is TGTGCCAGCAGCTTGGTCGGACAGAGCACAGATACGCAGTATTTT. The J gene is TRBJ2-3, the V gene TRBV5-4, with D perhaps matching TRBD1 (6 bases). The V end lost 0 bases, the J end lost 0 bases, and 8 bases lay between the germline ends. This CDR3 has 15 amino acids. The V gene's germline CDR1 is SGHNT and CDR2 YYREEE (reference sequence).

The V and J genes are TRBV6-5 and TRBJ2-7, with D possibly TRBD2 on 5 matching bases. The CDR3 spans 14 residues. Germline CDR1 is MNHEY and CDR2 is SVGAGI. V gave up 2 bases and J gave up 3 bases, with 11 bases separating them. The CDR3 bases are TGTGCCAGCAGTTACGCGGGTGTGAACTACGAGCAGTACTTC. It is translated as CASSYAGVNYEQYF.

The table lists this clone with a count of one. The chain carries TRBV7-9 and TRBJ2-5, with TRBD2 matching 8 bases. Near its end, the DNA agrees better with TRBJ2-7, so the J call may be wrong. Germline V gene lookup returns CDR1 SEHNR and CDR2 FQNEAQ (reference sequence). The CDR3 is made up of 14 amino acids. The CDR3 DNA follows: TGTGCCAGCAGCTTATTAGCGGGGACCTACGAGCAGTACTTC. As protein: CASSLLAGTYEQYF.

The J gene is TRBJ1-5, the V gene TRBV6-1; no reliable D call. With 6 bases removed from V and 0 bases from J, the gap between germline ends came to 6 bases. This CDR3 spans 13 amino acids. Germline V gene lookup returns CDR1 MNHNS and CDR2 SASEGT. CDR3 in DNA: TGTGCCAGCAGCTCCTTTAGCAATCAGCCCCAGCATTTT. Its translation: CASSSFSNQPQHF.

The chain uses TRBV5-6 and TRBJ2-3; D is uncertain. V was clipped by 2 bases and J by 4 bases, with 11 bases between them. The germline V gene encodes CDR1 SGHDT and CDR2 YYEEEE. This CDR3 contains 14 residues. The CDR3 protein is CASSLRRVADTQYF. The CDR3 bases are TGTGCCAGCAGCTTACGACGGGTTGCAGATACGCAGTATTTT.

A word on this clone: Other DNA sequences of this sample code for an identical CDR3. The rearrangement links TRBV6-5 to TRBJ1-2, with 7 bases that match TRBD1. V lost 0 bases to trimming and J lost 5 bases; unmatched junction nucleotides: 3. The CDR3 has 14 amino acids. Germline loops: CDR1 MNHEY, CDR2 SVGAGI. The CDR3 protein is CASSYSAGGYGYTF. The CDR3, as DNA: TGTGCCAGCAGTTACTCGGCAGGGGGATATGGCTACACCTTC.

The chain links TRBV6-6 to TRBJ2-5; a weak D match, TRBD2 (6 bases). The end of the DNA aligns better with TRBJ2-7, so the J call may be wrong. CDR3 length: 13 amino acids. Germline V gene lookup returns CDR1 MNHNY and CDR2 SVGAGI (reference sequence). Here the CDR3 reads CASSYRGGYEQYF. CDR3 coding DNA: TGTGCCAGCAGTTACCGTGGGGGGTACGAGCAGTACTTC.

V is TRBV19 and J is TRBJ2-2; tentative D call: TRBD2 (6 bases). V gave up 3 bases and J gave up 4 bases, with 12 bases separating them. CDR1 and CDR2 from the germline V gene are LNHDA and SQIVND (reference sequence). This CDR3 has 15 residues. The CDR3 is CASSIRDSLTGELFF. For the CDR3, the DNA is TGTGCCAGTAGTATCCGGGACTCCCTCACCGGGGAGCTGTTTTTT.

The table lists this clone with a count of one. The chain combines TRBV2 with TRBJ2-3, with TRBD2 identical over 9 bases. Germline V gene data show CDR1 as SNHLY and CDR2 as FYNNEI. The CDR3 sequence is 16 residues long. V shed 7 bases, J shed 3 bases, and the junction held 11 bases outside the gene matches. CDR3: CASTKGAGGPTDTQYF. CDR3 bases: TGTGCCAGCACCAAAGGGGCGGGGGGGCCGACAGATACGCAGTATTTT.

The chain combines TRBV11-2 with TRBJ2-7; 10 bases align to TRBD2. The CDR3 spans 15 residues. Trimming removed 5 bases from V and 2 bases from J; junction bases left unmatched: 6. Germline values: CDR1 SGHAT, CDR2 FQNNGV. The CDR3 DNA follows: TGTGCCAGCAGCAAAGAGCGGGGGGGAGCCTACGAGCAGTACTTC. It encodes CASSKERGGAYEQYF.

V gene TRBV15 combines with J gene TRBJ1-4; D may be TRBD1 (6 bases). The length of the CDR3 is 15 residues. CDR1 and CDR2 (germline): LNHNV, YYDKDF (reference sequence). Trimming removed 3 bases at V and 6 bases at J, with 14 bases between. The CDR3 DNA reads TGTGCCACCAGCAGCCAGGGGCAGGGGTATGAAAAACTGTTTTTT. Translating gives CATSSQGQGYEKLFF.

The V and J genes are TRBV30 and TRBJ1-2; D is ambiguous. Germline-derived CDR1 and CDR2 are GTSNPN and SVGIG (reference sequence). CDR3 length equals 13 residues. Trimming removed 0 bases at V and 8 bases at J, with 13 bases between. The CDR3 DNA follows: TGTGCCTGGAGTGTCGGCCAGGCCGCGGGCTACACCTTC. Residues: CAWSVGQAAGYTF.

This clone has more than one count but fewer than ten. The chain uses TRBV28 and TRBJ1-1, with a weak D call TRBD1 (6 bases). The CDR3 has 15 residues. Trimming pared 1 base from V and 5 bases from J, leaving 14 bases between. The germline CDR1 and CDR2 sequences are MDHEN and SYDVKM. The CDR3 region is CASSLSQGIATEAFF. The CDR3 nucleotides are TGTGCCAGCAGTTTATCACAGGGAATCGCAACTGAAGCTTTCTTT. Looking up the rest from reference TRBV28 and TRBJ1-1 gives the full variable domain: DVKVTQSSRYLVKRTGEKVFLECVQDMDHENMFWYRQDPGLGLRLIYFSYDVKMKEKGDIPEGYSVSREKKERFSLILESASTNQTSMYLCASSLSQGIATEAFFGQGTRLTVV.

The genes are TRBV4-2 and TRBJ2-2; 14 nucleotides agree with TRBD2. This CDR3 region has 18 residues. Trimming removed 3 bases from V and 7 bases from J; junction bases left unmatched: 10. Germline values: CDR1 LGHNA, CDR2 YNFKEQ. The CDR3 loop reads CASSQGLAGVASGGELFF. Written as DNA, the CDR3 is TGTGCCAGCAGCCAGGGACTAGCGGGGGTTGCTTCGGGCGGGGAGCTGTTTTTT.

J is TRBJ1-1 and V is TRBV6-5, with D maybe TRBD1 (5 bases). V lost 0 bases to trimming and J lost 4 bases, with 9 bases between them. The CDR3 consists of 14 residues. Germline CDR1 MNHEY, CDR2 SVGAGI. Here the CDR3 reads CASSYSGEGTEAFF. The CDR3 bases are TGTGCCAGCAGTTACTCAGGGGAGGGCACTGAAGCTTTCTTT.

The gene calls are TRBV9 and TRBJ2-2; 9 bases fit TRBD1. The CDR3 has 14 residues. After removal of 7 bases from V and 5 bases from J, the junction contained 6 bases not matched to a gene. CDR1 and CDR2 from the germline V gene are SGDLS and YYNGEE. The CDR3 spells CASSGTGKTGELFF. CDR3 bases: TGTGCCAGCTCCGGGACAGGGAAGACCGGGGAGCTGTTTTTT.

The chain uses TRBV7-2 and TRBJ2-5, with 12 nucleotides matching TRBD1. The CDR3 is 15 amino acids. With 5 bases clipped from V and 5 bases from J, the junction kept 6 bases outside the gene matches. Germline CDR1 reads SGHTA; CDR2 reads FQGNSA. The CDR3 loop reads CASSPGTGGSETQYF. Written as DNA, the CDR3 is TGTGCCAGCAGCCCAGGGACAGGGGGCTCGGAGACCCAGTACTTC.

This clone was observed a few times. V and J are TRBV6-1 and TRBJ2-1; 9 bases map to TRBD1. Germline CDR1 MNHNS, CDR2 SASEGT. The length of the CDR3 is 15 residues. Trimming at V came to 7 bases and at J to 3 bases, leaving 7 bases not matched to a gene. CDR3 nucleotide sequence: TGTGCCAGCACCCAACAGGGGGCAGGCTACAATGAGCAGTTCTTC. Translating it yields CASTQQGAGYNEQFF.

In its sample, this clone was seen once. The V gene is TRBV6-5, the J gene TRBJ2-5, with TRBD1 as a possible D gene (5 bases). The end of the DNA fits TRBJ2-7 better, so the J call may be wrong. Germline lookup yields CDR1 MNHEY and CDR2 SVGAGI. CDR3 length: 13 amino acids. CDR3 protein: CASRKKGPYEQYF. CDR3 bases: TGTGCCAGCAGGAAAAAGGGGCCCTACGAGCAGTACTTC.

V is TRBV18 and J is TRBJ1-3, with D tentatively TRBD1 (5 bases). Trimming removed 1 base at V and 1 base at J, with 11 bases between. In germline, CDR1 is KGHSH, CDR2 LQKENI. This CDR3 has 16 residues. The chain's CDR3 is CASSPRQILSGNTIYF. The CDR3 region has the DNA TGTGCCAGCTCACCACGACAGATTTTATCTGGAAACACCATATATTTT. The full variable domain, in which reference TRBV18 and TRBJ1-3 provide the parts outside the CDR3, is NAGVMQNPRHLVRRRGQEARLRCSPMKGHSHVYWYRQLPEEGLKFMVYLQKENIIDESGMPKERFSAEFPKEGPSILRIQQVVRGDSAAYFCASSPRQILSGNTIYFGEGSWLTVV.

J is TRBJ1-3 and V is TRBV5-5; D possibly corresponds to TRBD1 (6 bases). Looked up from germline, CDR1 is SGHKS and CDR2 is YYEKEE (reference sequence). The CDR3 has 17 residues. Trimming took off 3 bases at V and 1 base at J, with 17 bases between the two ends. CDR3 nucleotide sequence: TGTGCCAGCAGCTGGGGAAACACAGGGCTTTCTGGAAACACCATATATTTT. It codes for CASSWGNTGLSGNTIYF. Supplemented by reference TRBV5-5 and TRBJ1-3, the full variable domain reads DAGVTQSPTHLIKTRGQQVTLRCSPISGHKSVSWYQQVLGQGPQFIFQYYEKEERGRGNFPDRFSARQFPNYSSELNVNALLLGDSALYLCASSWGNTGLSGNTIYFGEGSWLTVV.

The CDR3 bases are TGTGCCAGCAGCGTAGACAGGTACACTGAAGCTTTCTTT. It translates to CASSVDRYTEAFF. The V and J genes are TRBV9 and TRBJ1-1, with D possibly being TRBD1 (5 bases). This CDR3 is 13 amino acids long. CDR1 and CDR2 from the germline V gene are SGDLS and YYNGEE. V dropped 0 bases and J dropped 3 bases, with 6 bases sitting between them.

The chain has TRBV23-1 and TRBJ2-5, with D possibly TRBD2 on 6 matching bases. TRBV23-1 is an ORF for which the function is uncertain. The CDR3 is 18 amino acids. V lost 0 bases and J lost 4, with 21 bases in between. The CDR3 sequence: CASSQSGTGEVGRETQYF. The CDR3 DNA reads TGCGCCAGCAGTCAATCGGGTACGGGGGAGGTCGGACGAGAGACCCAGTACTTC.

The chain employs TRBV9 and TRBJ2-1, with TRBD2 as a possible D gene (6 bases). With 3 bases removed from V and 8 bases from J, the gap between germline ends came to 21 bases. The CDR3 totals 16 residues. The germline V gene encodes CDR1 SGDLS and CDR2 YYNGEE. The CDR3 here is CASSASSGEVTYEQFF. Here the CDR3 DNA reads TGTGCCAGCAGCGCCAGTAGTGGGGAGGTGACGTATGAGCAGTTCTTC.

This clone has just one count. CDR3 sequence reads: CASSIADTQYF. In DNA, the CDR3 is TGTGCCAGCAGTATAGCAGATACGCAGTATTTT. This rearrangement joins TRBV6-6 to TRBJ2-3; no clear D gene. CDR3 size: 11 residues. The V and J ends lost 5 bases and 4 bases respectively, with 4 bases between them. Germline assignment: CDR1 MNHNY and CDR2 SVGAGI (reference sequence).